This T cell receptor (beta chain) was captured by sequencing in a study of blood T cell repertoires in COVID-19. Study as a whole: Material from acute and convalescent COVID-19 was sourced from the United States, Italy and Spain.

CDR3 length: 15 residues. Trimming took off 0 bases at V and 6 bases at J, with 13 bases between the two ends. The germline CDR1 and CDR2 sequences are SGDLS and YYNGEE. Libraries were prepared by immunoSEQ multiplex PCR; TCRdb keeps only in-frame clonotypes and omits some of them. In the table there are over 100,000 clones, approximately 82% of which are singletons. The specimen sequenced was peripheral blood. This receptor was obtained from a woman older than 75 with active or convalescent COVID-19. The genes are TRBV9 and TRBJ2-1, with D maybe TRBD2 (5 bases). The CDR3 loop reads CASSVGGLVSNEQFF. CDR3 bases: TGTGCCAGCAGCGTAGGCGGGTTAGTGAGCAATGAGCAGTTCTTC.